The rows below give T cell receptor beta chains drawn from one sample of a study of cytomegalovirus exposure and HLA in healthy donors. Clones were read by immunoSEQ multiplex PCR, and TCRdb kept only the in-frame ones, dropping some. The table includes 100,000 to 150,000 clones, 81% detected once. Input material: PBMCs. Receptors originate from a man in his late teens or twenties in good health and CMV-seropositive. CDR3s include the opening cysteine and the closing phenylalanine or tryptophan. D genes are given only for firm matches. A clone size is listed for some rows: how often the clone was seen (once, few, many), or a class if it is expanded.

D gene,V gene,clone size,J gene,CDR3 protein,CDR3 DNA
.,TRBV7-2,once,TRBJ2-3,CASSFSDTQYF,TGTGCCAGCAGCTTCTCAGATACGCAGTATTTT
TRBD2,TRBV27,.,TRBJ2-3,CASTPLAGYSTDTQYF,TGTGCCAGCACCCCACTAGCGGGTTATAGCACAGATACGCAGTATTTT
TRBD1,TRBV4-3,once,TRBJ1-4,CASSQDGTEDEKLFF,TGCGCCAGCAGCCAAGACGGGACAGAAGATGAAAAACTGTTTTTT
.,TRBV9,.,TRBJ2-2,CASSSGQPPLTGELFF,TGTGCCAGCAGCTCAGGACAGCCCCCGTTGACCGGGGAGCTGTTTTTT
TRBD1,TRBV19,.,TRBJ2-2,CASSPGQGNTGELFF,TGTGCCAGTAGCCCGGGACAGGGGAACACCGGGGAGCTGTTTTTT
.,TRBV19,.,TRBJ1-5,CASSIFSLPGALKGQPQHF,TGTGCCAGTAGTATTTTCTCCCTCCCAGGGGCCCTAAAGGGTCAGCCCCAGCATTTT
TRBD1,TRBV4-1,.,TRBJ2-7,CASSRSGQGASYEQYF,TGCGCCAGCAGCCGGTCTGGACAGGGGGCTTCCTACGAGCAGTACTTC
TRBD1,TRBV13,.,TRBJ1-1,CASSDRGTGDTEAFF,TGTGCCAGCAGCGACAGAGGGACAGGGGACACTGAAGCTTTCTTT
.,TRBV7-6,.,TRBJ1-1,CASSRTDKTEAFF,TGTGCCAGCTCCAGGACAGACAAGACTGAAGCTTTCTTT
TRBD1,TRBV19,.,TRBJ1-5,CASSLLGTGGPRPQHF,TGTGCCAGTAGCCTCCTTGGGACAGGGGGACCCCGGCCCCAGCATTTT
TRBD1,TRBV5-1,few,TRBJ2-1,CASRPIDRGRLDEQFF,TGCGCCAGCAGACCTATTGACAGGGGGCGCTTGGATGAGCAGTTCTTC
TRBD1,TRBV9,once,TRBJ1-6,CASSARSGGGYGSPLHF,TGTGCCAGCAGCGCCAGGTCAGGGGGTGGCTATGGTTCACCCCTCCACTTT
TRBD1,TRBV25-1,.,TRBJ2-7,CASSDSAAGQGDHEQYF,TGTGCCAGCAGTGACTCAGCAGCGGGACAGGGGGACCACGAGCAGTACTTC
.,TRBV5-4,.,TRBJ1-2,CASSYPGHQGYTF,TGTGCCAGCAGTTACCCGGGACACCAGGGCTACACCTTC
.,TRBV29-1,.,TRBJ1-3,CSVEGLQGACCSGNTIYF,TGCAGCGTTGAAGGTCTCCAGGGTGCCTGCTGCTCTGGAAACACCATATATTTT
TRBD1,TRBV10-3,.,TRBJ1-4,CATHRGAGYGNEKLFF,TGTGCCACCCACAGGGGGGCAGGGTATGGTAATGAAAAACTGTTTTTT
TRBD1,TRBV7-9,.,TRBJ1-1,CASREAGGTEAFF,TGTGCCAGCAGGGAGGCAGGGGGCACTGAAGCTTTCTTT
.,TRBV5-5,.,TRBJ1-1,CASSLGAGLGNTEAFF,TGTGCCAGCAGCTTGGGGGCGGGTTTAGGGAACACTGAAGCTTTCTTT
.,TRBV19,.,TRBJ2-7,CASSAGGIYEQYF,TGTGCCAGTAGTGCTGGGGGCATATACGAGCAGTACTTC
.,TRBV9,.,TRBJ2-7,CASSVGAGQTYSYEQYF,TGTGCCAGCAGCGTAGGGGCAGGCCAGACATACTCCTACGAGCAGTACTTC
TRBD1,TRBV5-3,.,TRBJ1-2,CARSLDRGVLTDNYGYTF,TGTGCCAGAAGCTTGGACAGGGGGGTTTTAACCGATAACTATGGCTACACCTTC
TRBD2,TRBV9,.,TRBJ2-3,CASSGLAGGPGTDTQYF,TGTGCCAGCAGCGGACTAGCGGGAGGACCGGGCACAGATACGCAGTATTTT
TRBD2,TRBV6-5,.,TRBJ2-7,CASGSLAGFYEQYF,TGTGCCAGCGGCTCACTAGCGGGATTTTACGAGCAGTACTTC
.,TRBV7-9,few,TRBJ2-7,CASSQPSGFEQYF,TGTGCCAGCAGCCAACCCTCGGGGTTCGAGCAGTACTTC
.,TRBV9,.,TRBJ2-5,CASSRGLAASQETQYF,TGTGCCAGCTCCAGAGGGTTGGCGGCGAGCCAAGAGACCCAGTACTTC
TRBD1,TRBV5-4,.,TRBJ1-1,CASSSDREYEAFF,TGTGCCAGCAGCTCGGACAGGGAATATGAAGCTTTCTTT
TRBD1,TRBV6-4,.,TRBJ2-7,CASAPTGGGHEQYF,TGTGCCAGCGCCCCAACAGGGGGCGGACACGAGCAGTACTTC
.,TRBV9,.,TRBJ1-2,CASSVATGGYTF,TGTGCCAGCAGCGTAGCTACGGGGGGCTACACCTTC
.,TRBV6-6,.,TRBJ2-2,CASSYGGVGGELFF,TGTGCCAGCAGTTACGGGGGCGTTGGCGGGGAGCTGTTTTTT
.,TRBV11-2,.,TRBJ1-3,CASSPFQFSGNTIYF,TGTGCCAGCAGCCCCTTTCAGTTCTCTGGAAACACCATATATTTT
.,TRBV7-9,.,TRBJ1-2,CASSLGQGHGYTF,TGTGCCAGCAGCTTAGGGCAGGGTCATGGCTACACCTTC
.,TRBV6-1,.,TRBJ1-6,CASSRGNSPLHF,TGTGCCAGCAGCCGGGGGAATTCACCCCTCCACTTT
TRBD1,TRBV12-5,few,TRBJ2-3,CASLEQGPGTDTQYF,TGTGCTAGTCTAGAACAGGGGCCCGGCACAGATACGCAGTATTTT
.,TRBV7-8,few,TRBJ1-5,CASSLAGGVSDQPQHF,TGTGCCAGCAGCTTAGCGGGCGGGGTTTCCGATCAGCCCCAGCATTTT
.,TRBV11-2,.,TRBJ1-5,CASSLGEDQPQHF,TGTGCCAGCAGCTTAGGGGAGGATCAGCCCCAGCATTTT
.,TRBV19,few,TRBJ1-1,CASSTGMMLMNTEAFF,TGTGCCAGTAGTACCGGGATGATGTTGATGAACACTGAAGCTTTCTTT
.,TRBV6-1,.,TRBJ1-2,CASSESGTSGGYTF,TGTGCCAGCAGTGAATCGGGAACCTCGGGGGGTTACACCTTC
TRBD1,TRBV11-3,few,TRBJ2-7,CASSSRGSYEQYF,TGTGCCAGCAGCTCCAGGGGGAGCTACGAGCAGTACTTC
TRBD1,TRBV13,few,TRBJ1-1,CASSPKGANTEAFF,TGTGCCAGCAGCCCCAAGGGGGCAAACACTGAAGCTTTCTTT
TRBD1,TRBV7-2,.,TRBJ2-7,CASSSGQGAFVFAYEQYF,TGTGCCAGCAGCTCCGGACAGGGGGCGTTTGTCTTCGCCTACGAGCAGTACTTC
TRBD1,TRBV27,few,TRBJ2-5,CASSLLKGPGGLQETQYF,TGTGCCAGCAGTTTATTGAAGGGGCCAGGGGGCCTCCAAGAGACCCAGTACTTC
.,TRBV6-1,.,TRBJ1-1,CASSYQQGLEAFF,TGTGCCAGCAGTTATCAACAGGGATTAGAAGCTTTCTTT
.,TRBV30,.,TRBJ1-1,CAWSDQVFEAFF,TGTGCCTGGAGTGACCAGGTTTTCGAAGCTTTCTTT
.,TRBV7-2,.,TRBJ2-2,CASSAGTGELFF,TGTGCCAGCAGCGCCGGGACCGGGGAGCTGTTTTTT
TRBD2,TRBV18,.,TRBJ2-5,CASSSGGGQETQYF,TGTGCCAGCTCATCAGGCGGGGGACAAGAGACCCAGTACTTC
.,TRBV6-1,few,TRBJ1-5,CASSEGPGHNQPQHF,TGTGCCAGCAGTGAAGGACCGGGTCACAATCAGCCCCAGCATTTT
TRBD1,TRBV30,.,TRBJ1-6,CAWRTGMNSPLHF,TGTGCCTGGAGGACAGGGATGAATTCACCCCTCCACTTT
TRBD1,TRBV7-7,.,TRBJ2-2,CASSPRDRASTGELFF,TGTGCCAGCAGCCCTAGGGACAGGGCTAGCACCGGGGAGCTGTTTTTT
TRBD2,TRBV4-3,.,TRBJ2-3,CASSQSLAGGADTQYF,TGCGCCAGCAGCCAATCCTTAGCGGGAGGAGCAGATACGCAGTATTTT
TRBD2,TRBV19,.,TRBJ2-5,CASSIAGTREETQYF,TGTGCCAGTAGTATCGCCGGGACTAGGGAGGAGACCCAGTACTTC
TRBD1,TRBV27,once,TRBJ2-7,CASSRQGPGFEQYF,TGTGCCAGCAGTCGACAGGGGCCGGGCTTTGAGCAGTACTTC
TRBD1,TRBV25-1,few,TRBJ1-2,CASSVNRGEGYTF,TGTGCCAGCAGTGTCAACAGGGGCGAAGGCTACACCTTC
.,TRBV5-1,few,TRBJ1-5,CASTPWGGRDQPQHF,TGCGCCAGCACCCCCTGGGGGGGCCGGGATCAGCCCCAGCATTTT
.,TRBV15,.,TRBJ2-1,CATSRHRDYEQFF,TGTGCCACCAGCAGACACCGGGACTATGAGCAGTTCTTC
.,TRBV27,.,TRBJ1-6,CASSPPGNSPLHF,TGTGCCAGCAGTCCACCCGGGAATTCACCCCTCCACTTT
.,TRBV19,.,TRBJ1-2,CASTRANYGYTF,TGTGCCAGTACGCGGGCTAACTATGGCTACACCTTC
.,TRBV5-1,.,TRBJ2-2,CASSLATNTGELFF,TGCGCCAGCAGCTTGGCCACGAACACCGGGGAGCTGTTTTTT
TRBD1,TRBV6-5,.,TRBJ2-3,CASSYGQGGDTQYF,TGTGCCAGCAGTTACGGACAGGGAGGAGATACGCAGTATTTT
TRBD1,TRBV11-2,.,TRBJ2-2,CASSPGTATGELFF,TGTGCCAGCAGCCCTGGGACAGCCACCGGGGAGCTGTTTTTT